The 5 T cell receptor beta chains listed next were all sequenced from one sample in a study of CDR3 diversity in severe acne. TCRdb used MiXCR to reprocess the PCR reads, holding one entry per CDR3 protein. The repertoire has roughly 93,000 distinct CDR3 sequences, around 47% of them found once; the top ten carry 11%. What was sequenced was blood. These receptors all stem from a male donor with severe acne vulgaris.

On this clonotype: The conserved final phenylalanine or tryptophan is absent from the CDR3, which likely points to a read error. The genes are TRBV12-3 or TRBV12-4 and TRBJ1-6, with D maybe TRBD1 (5 bases). This CDR3 has 16 residues. CDR3 sequence reads: CACSSGREGYSSPLHL. The CDR3 DNA follows: TGTGCCTGCAGCTCGGGCAGGGAGGGGTATAGTTCACCCCTCCACCTT.

This rearrangement joins TRBV25-1 to TRBJ1-1; D is unresolved. Trimming shortened V by 10 bases and J by 1 base, and 13 bases separated the two germline ends. There are 13 residues in the CDR3. Germline CDR1 MGHDK, CDR2 SYGVNS. The CDR3 sequence is CANQRWKNTEAFF. The CDR3 DNA sequence: TGTGCCAACCAACGGTGGAAGAACACTGAAGCTTTCTTT.

This CDR3 is CASSDGTDSTNEKLFF. As DNA, the CDR3 is TGTGCCAGCAGCGACGGGACAGACTCAACTAATGAAAAACTGTTTTTT. The chain links TRBV7-9 to TRBJ1-4; the match to TRBD1 covers 7 bases. The CDR3 extends over 16 amino acids. Per germline, CDR1 SEHNR and CDR2 FQNEAQ (reference sequence). Trimming removed 5 bases from V and 0 bases from J; junction bases left unmatched: 6.

This clonotype has just a few counts. V gene TRBV15 combines with J gene TRBJ2-6, with D possibly TRBD2 on 5 matching bases. Germline loops: CDR1 LNHNV, CDR2 YYDKDF (reference sequence). The V gene lost 3 bases and the J gene lost 4 bases, with 10 bases spanning the gap. This CDR3 is built from 15 residues. CDR3 sequence (DNA): TGTGCCACCAGCAGTGGTACGGGAGGGGCCAACGTCCTGACTTTC. It translates to CATSSGTGGANVLTF.

Turning to this clonotype: One junction end disagrees with the germline gene, perhaps due to a read error. This chain links TRBV5-1 with TRBJ2-2, with 13 bases matching TRBD2. Germline V lookup: CDR1 SGHRS, CDR2 YFSETQ. There are 21 residues in the CDR3. CDR3 in amino acids: CASSGARTSGSFVLSTGELFF. CDR3 sequence (DNA): TGTGCCAGCAGTGGTGCTAGGACTAGCGGGAGTTTCGTACTGAGCACCGGGGAGCTGTTTTTT.